Below are 21 T cell receptor beta chains sequenced from a single sample in a study of T cell responses to AZD1222 COVID-19 vaccine. Using immunoSEQ multiplex PCR, the repertoire was profiled, and TCRdb retains in-frame clones only, with some absent. The table has about 160,000 clones, about 90% seen once. The sample consisted of peripheral blood, taken on day 0 of AZD1222 vaccination. The receptors were sampled from an adult in good health.

This chain uses TRBV7-2 with TRBJ1-5; 9 nucleotides agree with TRBD1. J gave up 4 bases and V 6 bases, and 7 bases lay outside the gene matches. In germline, CDR1 is SGHTA, CDR2 FQGNSA. CDR3 length: 15 residues. CDR3 loop: CASSIGQGFNQPQHF. The CDR3 nucleotides read TGTGCCAGCAGTATTGGACAGGGGTTTAATCAGCCCCAGCATTTT. The full variable domain, its missing parts supplied by reference TRBV7-2 and TRBJ1-5, is GAGVSQSPSNKVTEKGKDVELRCDPISGHTALYWYRQSLGQGLEFLIYFQGNSAPDKSGLPSDRFSAERTGGSVSTLTIQRTQQEDSAVYLCASSIGQGFNQPQHFGDGTRLSIL.

The rearrangement uses TRBV14 and TRBJ2-7, with D uncertain. Per the germline V gene, CDR1 is SGHDN and CDR2 is FVKESK. The CDR3 runs 14 residues. V was trimmed by 3 bases and J by 2 bases, leaving 11 bases between them. The DNA of the CDR3 is TGTGCCAGCAGCCAGGGCTCGCTCCCCTACGAGCAGTACTTC. This translates into CASSQGSLPYEQYF.

This clone appeared once. This rearrangement joins TRBV11-2 to TRBJ2-1, with D tentatively TRBD2 (5 bases). Germline V gene lookup returns CDR1 SGHAT and CDR2 FQNNGV. The CDR3 extends over 13 amino acids. Deletions cut 5 bases from V and 12 bases from J, with 17 bases between. CDR3: CASSPTSVAGQFF. The CDR3 region has the DNA TGTGCCAGCAGCCCCACGTCTGTGGCGGGGCAGTTCTTC.

The chain recombines TRBV27 with TRBJ1-5; D possibly corresponds to TRBD1 (5 bases). In germline, CDR1 is MNHEY, CDR2 SMNVEV (reference sequence). V gave up 6 bases and J gave up 1 base, with 7 bases separating them. The CDR3 extends over 13 amino acids. The CDR3 nucleotides are TGTGCCAGCAGGAGGGACAGCAATCAGCCCCAGCATTTT. The encoded protein is CASRRDSNQPQHF.

In this sample, this clone turned up once. The rearrangement links TRBV5-4 to TRBJ2-1, with D tentatively TRBD1 or TRBD2 (5 bases each). This CDR3 is 15 amino acids long. Trimming shortened V by 0 bases and J by 6 bases, and 13 bases separated the two germline ends. The germline CDR1 and CDR2 sequences are SGHNT and YYREEE (reference sequence). The DNA of the CDR3 is TGTGCCAGCAGCTTGGGGGGAGTGCAGGGCAATGAGCAGTTCTTC. Translating gives CASSLGGVQGNEQFF.

The chain combines TRBV28 with TRBJ1-1; 8 nucleotides line up with TRBD1. The CDR3 extends over 16 amino acids. Germline V gene data show CDR1 as MDHEN and CDR2 as SYDVKM. Trimming took 2 bases from V and 5 from J; bases not matched to a gene: 10. CDR3 bases: TGTGCCAGCAGTTTAATCTCAGGGGGCCTAAAAACTGAAGCTTTCTTT. It specifies CASSLISGGLKTEAFF.

The chain links TRBV28 to TRBJ2-2; no firm D call. This CDR3 has 16 residues. The V end was cut by 3 bases, the J end by 0 bases, with 11 bases between. Germline V CDR1 and CDR2: MDHEN, SYDVKM. CDR3 region: CASSFPSTANTGELFF. In DNA form, the CDR3 reads TGTGCCAGCAGTTTCCCCTCAACAGCGAACACCGGGGAGCTGTTTTTT.

Comments on this clone: The sample has other DNA sequences that encode this CDR3 too. V gene TRBV18 combines with J gene TRBJ1-2, with D possibly matching TRBD1 (6 bases). CDR1 is KGHSH and CDR2 is LQKENI in the germline V gene. This CDR3 spans 14 amino acids. The V end lost 0 bases, the J end lost 2 bases, and 7 bases lay between the germline ends. CDR3 in DNA: TGTGCCAGCTCACCACCTGGGACAAACTATGGCTACACCTTC. Translation: CASSPPGTNYGYTF.

V gene TRBV28 combines with J gene TRBJ2-3; maybe TRBD2 (5 bases). Germline values: CDR1 MDHEN, CDR2 SYDVKM. This CDR3 contains 16 residues. Trimming left V 7 bases short and J 1 base short, with 18 bases between. The CDR3 sequence: CASTPQTDGGTDTQYF. In DNA form, the CDR3 reads TGTGCCAGCACCCCACAAACGGACGGGGGCACAGATACGCAGTATTTT.

The chain is built from TRBV5-1 and TRBJ1-6, with 8 bases identical to TRBD1. Germline loops: CDR1 SGHRS, CDR2 YFSETQ. V shed 0 bases, J shed 5 bases, and the junction held 1 base outside the gene matches. The CDR3 runs to 15 residues. This CDR3 is CASSLGQGNNSPLHF. The CDR3 region has the DNA TGCGCCAGCAGCTTGGGACAGGGGAATAATTCACCCCTCCACTTT.

This chain links TRBV6-2 or TRBV6-3 with TRBJ2-4; D may be TRBD2 (7 bases). Germline CDR1 reads MNHEY; CDR2 reads SVGEGT. The germline V and J ends were trimmed by 2 bases and 7 bases, with 21 bases remaining between them. The CDR3 runs to 17 residues. Here the CDR3 reads CASSYERGGADRNIQYF. Written as DNA, the CDR3 is TGTGCCAGCAGTTACGAACGTGGGGGGGCCGATAGGAACATTCAGTACTTC.

The V call is TRBV7-3, the J call TRBJ2-2; D may be TRBD1 (5 bases). This CDR3 is 12 amino acids long. Deletions cut 2 bases from V and 8 bases from J, with 6 bases between. CDR1 and CDR2 (germline): SGHTA, FQGTGA. The CDR3 sequence is CASSLQGGELFF. The CDR3 DNA is TGTGCCAGCAGCTTACAGGGAGGGGAGCTGTTTTTT.

The chain couples TRBV15 to TRBJ2-1, with D possibly being TRBD2 (5 bases). The germline CDR1 and CDR2 sequences are LNHNV and YYDKDF (reference sequence). CDR3 length: 13 residues. V dropped 2 bases and J dropped 9 bases, with 11 bases sitting between them. CDR3 region: CATSRTRSPEQFF. The DNA of the CDR3 is TGTGCCACCAGCAGAACTAGATCTCCTGAGCAGTTCTTC. The variable domain in full, completed from reference TRBV15 and TRBJ2-1, reads DAMVIQNPRYQVTQFGKPVTLSCSQTLNHNVMYWYQQKSSQAPKLLFHYYDKDFNNEADTPDNFQSRRPNTSFCFLDIRSPGLGDTAMYLCATSRTRSPEQFFGPGTRLTVL.

The V call is TRBV11-2, the J call TRBJ2-1; 9 bases agree with TRBD1. Germline V gene data show CDR1 as SGHAT and CDR2 as FQNNGV. The CDR3 is made up of 16 amino acids. The ends lost 7 bases at V and 0 bases at J; junction bases unmatched: 7. CDR3 nucleotide sequence: TGTGCCAGCACCGATCCGGGACAGGGCTCCTACAATGAGCAGTTCTTC. Translating gives CASTDPGQGSYNEQFF.

The chain recombines TRBV28 with TRBJ2-6, with no clear D. Germline-derived CDR1 and CDR2 are MDHEN and SYDVKM. V was cut by 3 bases and J by 2 bases, with 5 bases left in between. The CDR3 is 14 residues long. For the CDR3, the DNA is TGTGCCAGCAGTTTCACGGCTGGGGCCAACGTCCTGACTTTC. Translation gives CASSFTAGANVLTF.

The V call is TRBV19, the J call TRBJ2-3, with D unclear. Trimming took off 6 bases at V and 6 bases at J, with 16 bases between the two ends. This CDR3 contains 14 residues. Per germline, CDR1 LNHDA and CDR2 SQIVND (reference sequence). The CDR3: CASRGGEVHDTQYF. As DNA, the CDR3 is TGTGCCAGTAGGGGCGGTGAAGTACACGATACGCAGTATTTT. The entire variable domain, with the rest obtained from reference TRBV19 and TRBJ2-3, is as follows: DGGITQSPKYLFRKEGQNVTLSCEQNLNHDAMYWYRQDPGQGLRLIYYSQIVNDFQKGDIAEGYSVSREKKESFPLTVTSAQKNPTAFYLCASRGGEVHDTQYFGPGTRLTVL.

The CDR3 loop is CASSISRGYEQYF. CDR3 bases: TGTGCCAGCAGTATCTCACGGGGGTACGAGCAGTACTTC. This chain uses TRBV27 with TRBJ2-7; a weak D match, TRBD2 (6 bases). Trimming shortened V by 5 bases and J by 4 bases, and 12 bases separated the two germline ends. The germline gives CDR1 MNHEY, CDR2 SMNVEV (reference sequence). The CDR3 consists of 13 residues.

This clone came up a few times. The chain joins TRBV6-2 or TRBV6-3 to TRBJ2-1, with D uncertain. V dropped 6 bases and J dropped 7 bases, with 22 bases sitting between them. CDR3 size: 16 residues. Germline CDR1 reads MNHEY; CDR2 reads SVGEGT. The CDR3 reads CASSQGAINPWNEQFF. The CDR3 nucleotides read TGTGCCAGCAGCCAAGGAGCGATTAACCCTTGGAATGAGCAGTTCTTC.

The rearrangement joins TRBV6-6 to TRBJ1-6; D not resolved. This CDR3 spans 14 amino acids. CDR1 MNHNY and CDR2 SVGAGI come from the germline V gene (reference sequence). V shed 7 bases and J shed 3 bases, with 10 bases lying between them. The CDR3 loop reads CASNRPGYNSPLHF. Written as DNA, the CDR3 is TGTGCCAGCAACCGACCGGGCTATAATTCACCCCTCCACTTT.

In this sample, this clone turned up once. This chain joins TRBV5-4 and TRBJ2-1; 8 positions agree with TRBD2. The CDR3 has 15 residues. The J segment lost 7 bases and the V segment lost 3 bases, leaving 9 bases of the junction unmatched. Germline CDR1 reads SGHNT; CDR2 reads YYREEE (reference sequence). CDR3 amino acids: CASSSGREAWNEQFF. The CDR3 bases are TGTGCCAGCAGCTCGGGGCGGGAGGCCTGGAATGAGCAGTTCTTC.

This rearrangement joins TRBV27 to TRBJ1-5; maybe TRBD1 (5 bases). Germline V gives CDR1 MNHEY, CDR2 SMNVEV (reference sequence). The CDR3 covers 16 residues. V was shortened by 6 bases and J by 5 bases, with 20 bases between the two germline ends. The CDR3 DNA sequence: TGTGCCAGCAGCACACTACCCCGACAGTCAGATCAGCCCCAGCATTTT. As protein: CASSTLPRQSDQPQHF.